This T cell receptor beta chain was recorded in a study of blood T cells in healthy people across ages (dated by TCRdb to about 2015). In terms of the full investigation: In model experiments, roughly one uniquely barcoded TCR beta cDNA molecule per two T cells was captured by template switching. Donors were grouped into four age groups: young (average 16 years), middle-aged (39), aged (about 60) and long-lived (approximately 81). The study analyzed two additional independent replicas of 1 million unique cDNA reads from the same blood draw for two donors, one aged 18 to 30 and one aged 80 or older. To avoid experimental bias, donors of different ages were distributed randomly across sequencing lanes. The study measured age-related changes in TCR beta repertoire diversity using deep sequencing normalized with unique cDNA molecular identifiers. On the study overall, not on this receptor specifically: Since profiling was done on bulk unsorted PBMCs, naive and antigen-experienced compartments could not be conclusively compared. The long-lived group showed more naive CD4+ T cells, fewer expanded clones and increased TCR diversity than the aged group, suggesting age selection. Observed TCR beta diversity correlated strongly with the percentage of naive T cells measured by flow cytometry. Observed TCR beta diversity per million T cells fell roughly linearly with age, and a significant reduction was already apparent by age about 36. Estimates of total diversity based on one million sequenced T cells were regarded as lower bounds and as underestimates. Because donor CMV infection status was unknown, age-related changes in expanded clonotypes were potentially confounded.

Donors were roughly 40 systemically healthy Caucasian individuals from Russia aged roughly 6 to 90 years. Ten milliliters of peripheral blood were drawn from each donor into EDTA-treated Vacutainer tubes. Ficoll-Paque density-gradient centrifugation was used to isolate PBMCs, with at least 6.5 million per sample. Trizol reagent was used to extract total RNA from PBMCs, with at least 6 micrograms per sample. For every donor, flow cytometry on a PBMC aliquot measured the percentage of naive CD45RAhigh/CD27high T cells. Library creation used 5' RACE. Sequencing was carried out with an Illumina HiSeq 2500. A second PCR of about 7 to 12 cycles was run with a J-beta primer mix and a sample-barcoded 5' primer. A template-switch 5' adaptor carrying 12 random nucleotides introduced a unique molecular identifier onto each TCR beta cDNA molecule. Each sample yielded at least 2.5 million CDR3-containing paired-end reads. The Mint cDNA synthesis kit, primed by a TRBC-specific oligonucleotide, was used to synthesize first-strand cDNA from all RNA. Following uracil-DNA glycosylase treatment, a first 18-cycle PCR with universal primers M1SS and BC2_uni_R was performed on all cDNA. Under the source paper's analysis protocol: Each sample was normalized by randomly selecting 1 million high-quality reads, each carrying a distinct molecular identifier. Reads with shared molecular identifiers were discarded instead of being binned into consensus sequences. MiTCR, run with a Q25 quality threshold and the strictest error-elimination algorithm, handled CDR3 identification, clonotype clustering and error correction. A nonparametric unseen species model with Euler transformation was used to estimate a lower bound on total TCR beta diversity. TCRdb trimmed the raw reads at Q25, called clones with MiXCR and kept productive beta chains. Identical CDR3 proteins give one entry, which carries the most common genes and DNA. Here the V and J calls rest on TCRdb's processing, not on the authors' analysis. This sample gives some 700,000 distinct CDR3 sequences in total; roughly 43% of them show up just once. The top ten hold under 25% of the sample.

In the germline V gene, CDR1 corresponds to SGHVS and CDR2 to FQNEAQ. Deletion took 5 bases off V and 6 bases off J, with a span of 18 bases between the germline ends. The cysteine opens and the phenylalanine closes a CDR3 of 15 amino acids. Only the CDR3 DNA stays, 45 bases, in frame from base 1. Note on this clonotype: Its antigen is not yet known. No base-level quality is on record; no much larger clone is a single base apart.

This receptor was identified in a woman aged 55-69 years in good health. The material sequenced was blood. Recombination linked TRBV7-8 to TRBJ2-3; the D gene is unclear. Here is the DNA: TGTGCCAGCAGCACCAGTACCGTCGTGGGCGATACGCAGTATTTT. Protein translation: CASSTSTVVGDTQYF.